These T cell receptor beta chains were read from a single sample in a study of regulatory T cells in long-lasting Graves disease. Each CDR3 protein is one row after TCRdb ran MiXCR on the multiplex PCR reads. The sample holds about 620,000 distinct CDR3 sequences, roughly 16% seen once. The same data also went into a second study, on T cells in Graves' hyperthyroidism and ophthalmopathy.

Sequencing used peripheral blood mononuclear cells (PBMCs), obtained at new diagnosis, from a patient treated with antithyroid drugs. These receptors were obtained from a woman in her 30s with Graves disease. Both conserved end residues are part of each CDR3. D genes are given only for firm matches. Not every row has a clone size; where given, it reads once, few, many or a size class.

clone size: many
J gene: TRBJ2-3
D gene: TRBD2
V gene: TRBV28
CDR3 protein: CASNGAGGERSTDTQYF
CDR3 DNA: TGTGCCAGCAACGGGGCGGGAGGGGAACGGAGCACAGATACGCAGTATTTT

clone size: NA
J gene: TRBJ2-5
D gene: NA
V gene: TRBV10-3
CDR3 protein: CAISESLQETQYF
CDR3 DNA: TGTGCCATCAGTGAGTCTCTCCAAGAGACCCAGTACTTC

clone size: NA
J gene: TRBJ2-6
D gene: NA
V gene: TRBV19
CDR3 protein: CASFNQAGIGPGANVLTF
CDR3 DNA: TGTGCCAGTTTTAACCAGGCGGGGATTGGACCTGGGGCCAACGTCCTGACTTTC

clone size: NA
J gene: TRBJ2-1
D gene: TRBD1
V gene: TRBV18
CDR3 protein: CASLQGIYNEQFF
CDR3 DNA: TGTGCCAGCTTACAGGGGATCTACAATGAGCAGTTCTTC

clone size: NA
J gene: TRBJ1-3
D gene: NA
V gene: TRBV3-1
CDR3 protein: CASSQYQGTGNTIYF
CDR3 DNA: TGTGCCAGCAGCCAATATCAGGGTACGGGAAACACCATATATTTT

clone size: many
J gene: TRBJ1-1
D gene: TRBD1
V gene: TRBV3-1
CDR3 protein: CASSQSGGSEAFF
CDR3 DNA: TGTGCCAGCAGCCAATCAGGGGGATCCGAAGCTTTCTTT

clone size: many
J gene: TRBJ1-4
D gene: NA
V gene: TRBV6-1
CDR3 protein: CASNLRPTTNEKLFF
CDR3 DNA: TGTGCCAGCAACCTAAGACCGACAACTAATGAAAAACTGTTTTTT

clone size: many
J gene: TRBJ2-1
D gene: NA
V gene: TRBV24-1
CDR3 protein: CATSDRQHSSYNEQFF
CDR3 DNA: TGTGCCACCAGTGACCGACAGCACTCCTCCTACAATGAGCAGTTCTTC

clone size: many
J gene: TRBJ1-3
D gene: TRBD1
V gene: TRBV28
CDR3 protein: CASSTKTGFSGNTIYF
CDR3 DNA: TGTGCCAGCAGTACAAAGACAGGGTTCTCTGGAAACACCATATATTTT

clone size: NA
J gene: TRBJ2-5
D gene: NA
V gene: TRBV30
CDR3 protein: CAWSVHRPQETQYF
CDR3 DNA: TGTGCCTGGAGTGTGCACCGCCCCCAAGAGACCCAGTACTTC

clone size: NA
J gene: TRBJ2-5
D gene: NA
V gene: TRBV24-1
CDR3 protein: CATSDTGTVQETQYF
CDR3 DNA: TGTGCCACCAGTGATACCGGGACCGTTCAAGAGACCCAGTACTTC

clone size: many
J gene: TRBJ1-2
D gene: NA
V gene: TRBV6-2/TRBV6-3
CDR3 protein: CASSSGKGYTF
CDR3 DNA: TGTGCCAGCAGTTCAGGGAAGGGCTACACCTTC

clone size: many
J gene: TRBJ2-7
D gene: NA
V gene: TRBV27
CDR3 protein: CASSGSRGPEYEQYF
CDR3 DNA: TGTGCCAGCAGTGGATCCAGGGGCCCTGAGTACGAGCAGTACTTC

clone size: few
J gene: TRBJ2-5
D gene: NA
V gene: TRBV15
CDR3 protein: CATSRDIGPKETQYF
CDR3 DNA: TGTGCCACCAGCAGAGATATCGGGCCTAAAGAGACCCAGTACTTC

clone size: many
J gene: TRBJ2-5
D gene: TRBD2
V gene: TRBV6-2/TRBV6-3
CDR3 protein: CASINGGGQETQYF
CDR3 DNA: TGTGCCAGCATTAACGGGGGAGGGCAAGAGACCCAGTACTTC

clone size: many
J gene: TRBJ1-4
D gene: NA
V gene: TRBV2
CDR3 protein: CARGGEKLFF
CDR3 DNA: TGTGCCAGAGGTGGTGAAAAACTGTTTTTT

clone size: few
J gene: TRBJ2-2
D gene: TRBD2
V gene: TRBV12-3/TRBV12-4
CDR3 protein: CASRTSGTTNTGELFF
CDR3 DNA: TGTGCCAGCAGGACTAGCGGGACCACGAACACCGGGGAGCTGTTTTTT

clone size: many
J gene: TRBJ1-2
D gene: TRBD1
V gene: TRBV28
CDR3 protein: CASSWGQGVYGYTF
CDR3 DNA: TGTGCCAGCAGTTGGGGACAGGGGGTTTATGGCTACACCTTC

clone size: few
J gene: TRBJ2-7
D gene: TRBD1
V gene: TRBV5-1
CDR3 protein: CASNSGQALYEQYF
CDR3 DNA: TGCGCCAGCAACTCGGGACAGGCCCTCTACGAGCAGTACTTC